These 11 T cell receptor beta chains were sequenced from one sample in a study of T cells in Graves' hyperthyroidism and ophthalmopathy. TCR beta CDR3 regions were amplified from RNA. In the first-round RT-PCR of the TCR CDR3, the HTBI primer set was used. TCRdb itself ran the multiplex PCR reads through MiXCR, one entry per CDR3 protein. The data hold a few hundred thousand distinct CDR3 sequences, with 35% to 55% observed a single time. Sequenced material: peripheral blood or thyroid tissue (not recorded which). The receptors originated from a woman under 30 with Graves' hyperthyroidism.

The chain links TRBV25-1 to TRBJ1-2; 8 positions agree with TRBD1. The germline gives CDR1 MGHDK, CDR2 SYGVNS. The trim removed 6 bases at V and 2 bases at J, leaving 8 bases unmatched. CDR3 size: 15 residues. In nucleotides, the CDR3 is TGTGCCAGCAGCGACTCTGACAGGGGAAACTATGGCTACACCTTC. This encodes CASSDSDRGNYGYTF.

This clonotype was counted at least ten times. This rearrangement joins TRBV6-6 to TRBJ1-5, with D uncertain. This CDR3 region has 13 residues. V was cut by 2 bases and J by 8 bases, with 10 bases left in between. The germline V gene has CDR1 MNHNY and CDR2 SVGAGI (reference sequence). The CDR3: CASSYMSMEPQHF. In DNA form, the CDR3 reads TGTGCCAGCAGTTACATGTCAATGGAGCCCCAGCATTTT.

The chain couples TRBV9 to TRBJ1-1, with D possibly TRBD1 on 5 matching bases. Trimming took off 2 bases at V and 8 bases at J, with 25 bases between the two ends. This CDR3 spans 17 amino acids. Germline V lookup: CDR1 SGDLS, CDR2 YYNGEE. Here the CDR3 reads CASSVDPGSGPRPEAFF. In nucleotides, the CDR3 is TGTGCCAGCAGCGTTGACCCCGGGTCGGGGCCCCGGCCCGAAGCTTTCTTT.

The table lists this clonotype with many counts. This chain links TRBV5-1 with TRBJ2-2, with 7 bases fitting TRBD2. This CDR3 contains 16 residues. Trimming at V came to 5 bases and at J to 0 bases, leaving 7 bases not matched to a gene. Germline V CDR1 and CDR2: SGHRS, YFSETQ. The DNA of the CDR3 is TGCGCCAGCAGTCAGGGACTACACGCGAACACCGGGGAGCTGTTTTTT. It is translated as CASSQGLHANTGELFF.

This clonotype has a count of ten or more. The chain combines TRBV5-1 with TRBJ2-7; TRBD1 is a possible D gene (5 bases). This CDR3 is 14 amino acids long. The ends were cut back, 4 bases at V and 5 bases at J, with 16 bases in the middle. CDR1 and CDR2 from the germline V gene are SGHRS and YFSETQ. Here the CDR3 reads CASSGQGEADEQYF. DNA for the CDR3: TGCGCCAGCAGCGGGCAGGGCGAGGCGGACGAGCAGTACTTC.

The V gene is TRBV15, the J gene TRBJ1-1; D is perhaps TRBD1 (6 bases). Trimming stripped 5 bases from V and 0 bases from J, with 13 bases between. CDR3 length: 15 amino acids. Germline V gene lookup returns CDR1 LNHNV and CDR2 YYDKDF (reference sequence). CDR3 sequence reads: CATSGGGTLNTEAFF. The CDR3 DNA reads as TGTGCCACCAGCGGGGGGGGGACATTGAACACTGAAGCTTTCTTT. The variable domain in full, completed from reference TRBV15 and TRBJ1-1, reads DAMVIQNPRYQVTQFGKPVTLSCSQTLNHNVMYWYQQKSSQAPKLLFHYYDKDFNNEADTPDNFQSRRPNTSFCFLDIRSPGLGDTAMYLCATSGGGTLNTEAFFGQGTRLTVV.

This clonotype came up many times. The chain's CDR3 is CSARSADSGENTEAFF. CDR3 nucleotide sequence: TGCAGTGCTAGAAGCGCCGACAGTGGGGAGAACACTGAAGCTTTCTTT. This rearrangement joins TRBV20-1 to TRBJ1-1, with D tentatively TRBD1 (5 bases). Trimming cost V 2 bases and J 1 base, with 17 bases left between them. CDR1 and CDR2 from the germline V gene are DFQATT and SNEGSKA (reference sequence). The CDR3 loop spans 16 amino acids.

V is TRBV15 and J is TRBJ2-5; D is unresolved. Germline V gene sequence: CDR1 LNHNV, CDR2 YYDKDF (reference sequence). V was cut by 1 base and J by 7 bases, with 1 base left in between. CDR3 length: 10 residues. In DNA, the CDR3 is TGTGCCACCAGCAGAGGGACCCAGTACTTC. Residues: CATSRGTQYF.

This clonotype appeared many times. The chain employs TRBV29-1 and TRBJ2-2; no reliable D call. V was cut by 5 bases and J by 2 bases, with 9 bases left in between. Germline CDR1 and CDR2: SQVTM and ANQGSEA. This CDR3 has 13 amino acids. The CDR3: CSVTQGNTGELFF. The CDR3 DNA is TGCAGCGTTACACAAGGAAACACCGGGGAGCTGTTTTTT.

In this sample, this clonotype turned up many times. The V gene is TRBV19, the J gene TRBJ1-5, with D perhaps TRBD1 (5 bases). Looked up from germline, CDR1 is LNHDA and CDR2 is SQIVND (reference sequence). The ends were cut back, 4 bases at V and 5 bases at J, with 21 bases in the middle. The CDR3 extends over 17 amino acids. CDR3 nucleotide sequence: TGTGCCAGTAGTACCCCCGGTCGTGCAGGGAGATATCAGCCCCAGCATTTT. It specifies CASSTPGRAGRYQPQHF.

On this clonotype itself: The junction and the germline gene differ at one end; a read error may be behind it. The genes are TRBV20-1 and TRBJ1-5; weak D call: TRBD1 (5 bases). The CDR3 is made up of 16 amino acids. The V gene's germline CDR1 is DFQATT and CDR2 SNEGSKA (reference sequence). CDR3 protein: CSARVGQGISNQSQHF. In DNA form, the CDR3 reads TGCAGTGCTAGAGTGGGGCAGGGAATCAGCAATCAGTCCCAGCATTTT.